Sequencing of this T cell receptor beta chain was carried out in a study of shared clonotypes between healthy human individuals. Clones were sequenced by immunoSEQ multiplex PCR, and TCRdb holds only the in-frame ones, with some missing. The sample shows over 95,000 clones, around half of them seen only once. Germline values: CDR1 SEHNR, CDR2 FQNEAQ (reference sequence). V lost 4 bases and J lost 5; bases outside the gene matches: 7. The CDR3 consists of 14 residues. The sequencing input was PBMCs. This chain links TRBV7-9 with TRBJ2-5; 7 positions agree with TRBD2. The sequence came from a woman in her thirties or forties in good health. Some clones in this sample may be carry-over from other donors' samples. CDR3 loop: CASSSSGAGETQYF. CDR3 bases: TGTGCCAGCAGCTCGTCGGGAGCGGGGGAGACCCAGTACTTC.